This is a list of T cell receptor beta chains from one sample in a study of blood T cell repertoires in COVID-19. Sequenced by immunoSEQ multiplex PCR; TCRdb stores in-frame clones only, minus some. The sample has fewer than 350,000 clones, 91% seen once; the top ten hold less than 3.5%. The specimen sequenced was PBMCs or T cells enriched from blood (not recorded which). These receptors were taken from a middle-aged man who had been exposed to COVID-19. Both conserved end residues are part of each CDR3. A D gene is named only where the DNA matches it firmly. Only some rows state a clone size, as once, few, many or a class for expanded clones.

D gene: TRBD2; clone size: .; J gene: TRBJ2-7; V gene: TRBV27; CDR3 protein: CASGGEWSYEQYF; CDR3 DNA: TGTGCCAGCGGGGGGGAGTGGTCCTACGAGCAGTACTTC
D gene: .; clone size: .; J gene: TRBJ2-1; V gene: TRBV7-3; CDR3 protein: CASSLLGHSINNEQFF; CDR3 DNA: TGTGCCAGCAGCCTCCTGGGACACAGCATTAACAATGAGCAGTTCTTC
D gene: TRBD2; clone size: once; J gene: TRBJ2-7; V gene: TRBV3-1/TRBV3-2; CDR3 protein: CASSDSGTYEQYF; CDR3 DNA: TGTGCCAGCAGTGACAGCGGGACCTACGAGCAGTACTTC
D gene: .; clone size: .; J gene: TRBJ1-5; V gene: TRBV19; CDR3 protein: CASSRDNVNQPQHF; CDR3 DNA: TGTGCCAGTAGCCGGGACAATGTCAATCAGCCCCAGCATTTT
D gene: TRBD1; clone size: .; J gene: TRBJ2-7; V gene: TRBV29-1; CDR3 protein: CSVNPGQGGYEQYF; CDR3 DNA: TGCAGCGTTAATCCGGGACAGGGCGGGTACGAGCAGTACTTC
D gene: .; clone size: .; J gene: TRBJ1-2; V gene: TRBV5-1; CDR3 protein: CASSFTGDSSYGYTF; CDR3 DNA: TGCGCCAGCAGCTTTACCGGCGACAGCTCCTATGGCTACACCTTC
D gene: TRBD2; clone size: .; J gene: TRBJ2-1; V gene: TRBV4-3; CDR3 protein: CASSQRLEFLAGGPNEQFF; CDR3 DNA: TGCGCCAGCAGCCAACGACTAGAGTTCCTAGCGGGAGGGCCAAATGAGCAGTTCTTC
D gene: TRBD2; clone size: once; J gene: TRBJ2-1; V gene: TRBV7-2; CDR3 protein: CASSPYLLAGAHNEQFF; CDR3 DNA: TGTGCCAGCAGCCCATATCTACTAGCGGGAGCCCACAATGAGCAGTTCTTC
D gene: TRBD2; clone size: .; J gene: TRBJ2-2; V gene: TRBV5-4; CDR3 protein: CASSLVATSGAGELFF; CDR3 DNA: TGTGCCAGCAGCTTGGTGGCGACTAGCGGGGCCGGGGAGCTGTTTTTT
D gene: .; clone size: .; J gene: TRBJ1-2; V gene: TRBV6-5; CDR3 protein: CASSPRGEGYTF; CDR3 DNA: TGTGCCAGCAGCCCCCGGGGAGAAGGCTACACCTTC
D gene: TRBD2; clone size: .; J gene: TRBJ2-4; V gene: TRBV19; CDR3 protein: CATSILGRERTKNIQYF; CDR3 DNA: TGTGCCACCTCGATACTGGGGCGGGAGCGTACCAAAAACATTCAGTACTTC
D gene: .; clone size: .; J gene: TRBJ2-7; V gene: TRBV11-3; CDR3 protein: CASSLNRDYEQYF; CDR3 DNA: TGTGCCAGCAGCTTAAACAGGGACTACGAGCAGTACTTC
D gene: TRBD1; clone size: .; J gene: TRBJ1-1; V gene: TRBV6-2/TRBV6-3; CDR3 protein: CASSYSGGTGNTEAFF; CDR3 DNA: TGTGCCAGCAGTTACTCAGGGGGCACAGGGAACACTGAAGCTTTCTTT
D gene: .; clone size: .; J gene: TRBJ2-3; V gene: TRBV27; CDR3 protein: CASSKGGYGTDTQYF; CDR3 DNA: TGTGCCAGCAGTAAAGGCGGGTACGGCACAGATACGCAGTATTTT
D gene: .; clone size: .; J gene: TRBJ2-2; V gene: TRBV9; CDR3 protein: CASSVDRIQPDTGELFF; CDR3 DNA: TGTGCCAGCAGCGTAGACAGGATTCAACCGGACACCGGGGAGCTGTTTTTT
D gene: TRBD1; clone size: .; J gene: TRBJ1-2; V gene: TRBV6-1; CDR3 protein: CASSEASGQGVYGYTF; CDR3 DNA: TGTGCCAGCAGTGAAGCTAGCGGACAGGGAGTCTATGGCTACACCTTC
D gene: TRBD2; clone size: once; J gene: TRBJ2-5; V gene: TRBV7-6; CDR3 protein: CASSSRTSWDNQETQYF; CDR3 DNA: TGTGCCAGCAGCTCTCGGACTAGCTGGGACAACCAAGAGACCCAGTACTTC
D gene: .; clone size: .; J gene: TRBJ2-6; V gene: TRBV19; CDR3 protein: CASSIGGGAYSGANVLTF; CDR3 DNA: TGTGCCAGTAGTATAGGGGGCGGAGCCTACTCTGGGGCCAACGTCCTGACTTTC
D gene: .; clone size: .; J gene: TRBJ1-2; V gene: TRBV3-1/TRBV3-2; CDR3 protein: CASSLGQNVNYGYTF; CDR3 DNA: TGTGCCAGCAGCCTTGGACAAAATGTGAACTATGGCTACACCTTC